Below, one TCR beta chain is given with its context. Its specificity is not known. The assay was immunoSEQ multiplex PCR, and TCRdb's table has in-frame clones only and misses some. The sample carries approximately 11,000 clones, 81% recorded once. The data stem from a study of a mutant IDH1 vaccine in newly diagnosed glioma. Across the study: Vaccine administration was initiated 4-6 weeks following radiotherapy alone, or with temozolomide cycles.

Time point in this sample: week 47, end of study. Every single dose of the vaccine, 300 ug of mutant IDH1 20-mer peptide, came with topical imiquimod. J lost 2 bases, V lost 4 bases, and 6 bases had no gene match. The CDR3 covers 16 residues. Germline V gives CDR1 MNHNS, CDR2 SASEGT. The source material was PBMCs, sampled from a glioma patient whose treatment included an IDH1 peptide vaccine. This TCR came from a man aged 25 to 40 with glioma. The chain carries TRBV6-1 and TRBJ1-5, with 9 bases identical to TRBD1. The CDR3 here is CASSGLQGAGNQPQHF. CDR3 DNA sequence: TGTGCCAGCAGTGGATTACAGGGGGCAGGCAATCAGCCCCAGCATTTT.